The clone carrying this T cell receptor beta chain was seen repeatedly, ten times or more. Its antigen remains unknown. The sample belongs to a study of response to subunit inactivated influenza vaccine. The junction had 5 bases not matched to a gene; V was cut back by 6 bases and J by 3 bases. Germline-derived CDR1 and CDR2 are SGHAT and FQNNGV. CDR3 length: 15 residues. TCRdb recomputed calls from the RT-PCR reads with MiXCR, one row per CDR3 protein. The sample has over 800,000 distinct CDR3 sequences; approximately 21% are singletons. Study results and limitations: The authors offered the suggestion that each seasonal influenza vaccination recruits few new T cells.

The sequence was obtained from a man aged 45-65 years who received an inactivated influenza vaccine. This chain connects TRBV11-2 to TRBJ2-7; 13 bases are shared with TRBD2. The material was PBMCs from blood, obtained roughly 5 days after vaccination. The CDR3 spells CASSQRTSGGYEQYF. Written as DNA, the CDR3 is TGTGCCAGCAGTCAAAGGACTAGCGGGGGCTACGAGCAGTACTTC.